This T cell receptor (beta chain) was recorded in a study of vaccination effects on CD4 cells after COVID-19 (dated by TCRdb to 2022 to 2024). For the study in its entirety: The ViraFEST assay stimulated PBMC with viral peptide pools and then used TCR sequencing to identify antigen-specific CD4+ T cell clonotypes by expansion. The full study included 9 to 10 COVID-19 convalescent patients and several SARS-CoV-2-naive healthy vaccine recipients. Across the study, the median time from the second dose to post-vaccine sampling was 72 days (range 14 to 241). Cultures from other donors in the study were sequenced using the Oncomine TCR Beta short-read assay on an Illumina iSeq 100. Approximately 2 million PBMC per well were cultured with approximately 10 ug/ml peptides in IMDM containing around 5.3% human AB serum, roughly 9.5 IU/ml IL-2 and gentamicin. SARS-CoV-2 spike-specific CD4+ TCR repertoires were compared before and after mRNA vaccination in COVID-19 convalescent patients and in infection-naive vaccine recipients.

After more than 9 days of culture, CD4+ T cells were isolated with the EasySep CD4+ T cell isolation kit. Two doses of either the BNT162b2 or the mRNA-1273 mRNA SARS-CoV-2 vaccine were administered to participants. The absence of prior SARS-CoV-2 infection in healthy vaccine recipients was confirmed by negative nucleocapsid antibodies before and after vaccination. On days 3 and 7, half of the culture medium was replaced with fresh IL-2-containing medium. Unless noted otherwise, every peptide stimulation condition was grown in triplicate wells. PBMC were separated from whole blood using Ficoll-Paque Plus gradient centrifugation and were then either cryopreserved at -140C or used fresh. Genomic DNA was extracted from cultured CD4+ T cells with the QIAamp micro DNA kit. V is cut back by 1 base and J by 7 bases, with 4 bases in the junction unmatched. From a lookup of the germline V gene (reference sequence), CDR1 and CDR2 are SEHNR and FQNEAQ. From the cysteine up to the phenylalanine, the CDR3 has a length of 16 residues. The sequence is cut down to CDR3 DNA, 48 bases in frame from base 1.

The count of this clone is one. There is no known antigen for this receptor. Nothing much larger sits one base from this clone, and base qualities are not available. Receptors were amplified or captured by the immunoSEQ multiplex PCR assay. TCR beta CDR3 sequencing was performed on DNA from the cultured, isolated CD4+ T cells. In the paper's pipeline: Non-productive TCR sequences were removed, reads were trimmed to the CDR3 region, and CDR3s of at least 7 amino acids were retained. The MANAFEST web app was used to pick out antigen-specific clonotypes by comparing their expansion in peptide wells with that in reference cultures. To be called positive, a clone needed expansion at FDR<0.05 compared with the reference and with all other wells, an odds ratio greater than 5, and a frequency greater than 0.1% in two replicate wells. Clonotypes significantly expanded in SARS-CoV-2 spike wells and in at least one common cold coronavirus spike condition were defined as cross-reactive. Levenshtein distance calculated with the stringdist R package was used to assess CDR3 similarity, and unrooted trees were constructed with ape in R 3.6.1. TCRdb re-hosts the immuneACCESS table, in-frame sequences only. Its copies lack some clones; in the studies checked, an unresolved V gene accounts for under half of them, and the cause for the rest is not known. That table supplies the V and J calls and clone size; D and trimming were determined from the DNA. The sample contains about 45,000 clones, 72% of them found a single time. Roughly a tenth of the sample goes to the ten largest clones.

Results and caveats for the whole study, not just this receptor: The study was limited by a small number of convalescent patients, and early post-infection timepoints were lacking. In healthy vaccine recipients, vaccine-induced clones were almost all SARS-CoV-2 mono-reactive, with only 1 of 255 cross-reactive with common cold coronaviruses. Both infection-induced and vaccine-induced clones contracted markedly at late post-vaccination timepoints, which is consistent with waning T cell responses.

The sequence came from a human donor who received a COVID-19 vaccine. The material sequenced was CD4+ T cells from PBMCs cultured without peptide, taken after COVID-19 vaccination. The chain was built from TRBV7-9 and TRBJ2-1, and 13 bases in between align with TRBD2. The base sequence is TGTGCCAGCAGCTTAGGTACTAGCGGGAGGGTGAATGAGCAGTTCTTC. This encodes CASSLGTSGRVNEQFF.